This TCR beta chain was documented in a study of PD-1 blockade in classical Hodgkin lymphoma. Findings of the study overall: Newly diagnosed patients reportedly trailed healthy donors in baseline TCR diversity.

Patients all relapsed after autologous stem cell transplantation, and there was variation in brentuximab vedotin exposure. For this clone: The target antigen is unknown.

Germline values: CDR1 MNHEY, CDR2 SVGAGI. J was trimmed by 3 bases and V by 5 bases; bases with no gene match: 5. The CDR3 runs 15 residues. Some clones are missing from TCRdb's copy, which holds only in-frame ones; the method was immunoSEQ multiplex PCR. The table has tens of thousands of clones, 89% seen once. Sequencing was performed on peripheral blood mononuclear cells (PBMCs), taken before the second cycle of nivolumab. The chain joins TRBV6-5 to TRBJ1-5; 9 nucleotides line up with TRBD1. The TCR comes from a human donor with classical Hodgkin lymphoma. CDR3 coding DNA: TGTGCCAGCAGTAGACAGGGGGGAAACAATCAGCCCCAGCATTTT. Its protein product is CASSRQGGNNQPQHF.